The source of this TCR beta chain is a study of T cell repertoires in cytomegalovirus infection. Findings and limits, study-wide: The study identified carriers of CMV plus the relevant HLA from cumulative public TCR beta family frequency. The response measured ex vivo was dominated by TCR beta clonotypes (HLA-C-restricted and CMV-specific).

In germline, CDR1 is SGHVS, CDR2 FNYEAQ. J was trimmed by 3 bases and V by 5 bases; bases with no gene match: 8. CDR3 size: 15 residues. TCRdb independently ran MiXCR on the reads; one entry per CDR3 protein. The sample records approximately 910,000 distinct CDR3 sequences, about a third being singletons. This clonotype has a count of ten or more. Its antigen is still unknown. This clonotype originated in a human donor in good health (CMV status not recorded). Some clones in this sample may be carry-over from other donors' samples. This sequence joins TRBV7-6 and TRBJ2-7, with 9 positions matching TRBD2. The sequencing here drew on cultured CD8+ T cells from PBMCs, taken from culture after CMV antigen stimulation. The CDR3 DNA follows: TGTGCCAGCAGCCCGACCCGCGGGGGGGGCTACGAGCAGTACTTC. Amino acids: CASSPTRGGGYEQYF.